This T cell receptor (beta chain) comes out of a study of T cell responses to AZD1222 COVID-19 vaccine. Broader study findings: Spike-specific TCR breadth and depth went up after people got two AZD1222 doses. At study baseline, merely five or six AZD1222 recipients were seropositive. In the spike-specific TCR repertoire, nearly half reportedly target unmutated variant regions.

Using immunoSEQ multiplex PCR, the repertoire was profiled, and TCRdb retains in-frame clones only, with some absent. This sample has some 120,000 clones; approximately 88% occur once, and the top ten carry approximately 4.2%. This clone was counted a single time. The antigen is not known. The length of the CDR3 is 16 residues. V was cut by 4 bases and J by 5 bases, with 17 bases left in between. The germline V gene encodes CDR1 KGHSH and CDR2 LQKENI. The sample in question was peripheral blood, obtained on day 0 of AZD1222 vaccination. The V and J genes are TRBV18 and TRBJ2-2; D tentatively fits TRBD1 or TRBD2 (5 bases each). This TCR was sampled from an adult in good health. The CDR3 bases are TGTGCCAGCTCACTACAGAACCGGGACGTGACCGGGGAGCTGTTTTTT. The encoded protein is CASSLQNRDVTGELFF. The full variable domain, its missing parts supplied by reference TRBV18 and TRBJ2-2, is NAGVMQNPRHLVRRRGQEARLRCSPMKGHSHVYWYRQLPEEGLKFMVYLQKENIIDESGMPKERFSAEFPKEGPSILRIQQVVRGDSAAYFCASSLQNRDVTGELFFGEGSRLTVL.